These 2 T cell receptor beta chains share one sample of origin, sequenced in a study of T cells after yellow fever vaccination. TCRdb independently ran MiXCR on the 5' RACE reads; one entry per CDR3 protein. The table has roughly 150,000 distinct CDR3 sequences, roughly 8.2% seen once. This material consisted of CD4+ T cells sorted from PBMCs, taken 5 days after the yellow fever booster vaccination. These receptors were obtained from a man aged 30-40 years who received the YFV17D yellow fever vaccine.

Ten or more counts support this clonotype. The chain combines TRBV7-2 with TRBJ2-1; D is undetermined. CDR3 length equals 12 residues. Germline values: CDR1 SGHTA, CDR2 FQGNSA. The V end lost 1 base, the J end lost 8 bases, and 6 bases lay between the germline ends. The CDR3 bases are TGTGCCAGCAGCTTAGGCCAACATGAGCAGTTCTTC. Translation gives CASSLGQHEQFF.

This clonotype was detected many times. J is TRBJ2-1 and V is TRBV7-6; 11 nucleotides match TRBD2. V was clipped by 4 bases and J by 5 bases; unmatched bases: 7. This CDR3 is built from 16 residues. The germline gives CDR1 SGHVS, CDR2 FNYEAQ. The CDR3 here is CASSSSGTSGNNEQFF. The CDR3 region has the DNA TGTGCCAGCAGCTCATCCGGGACTAGCGGAAACAATGAGCAGTTCTTC.